This T cell receptor (beta chain) appears in the sequencing data of a study of a mutant IDH1 vaccine in newly diagnosed glioma. Study details: Receipt of radiotherapy, temozolomide, or both preceded the study, and most received both. In the visit schedule, V12 fell in week 35, while V13 fell in week 47.

In regard to this clone: Its antigen remains unknown.

Stated time point: week 35, safety follow-up. Topical imiquimod was applied with each vaccine dose, which held 300 ug of mutant IDH1 20-mer peptide. Administration of eight vaccinations to patients took place in weeks 1, 3, 5, 7, 11, 15, 19, 23. The CDR3 totals 19 residues. V shed 5 bases, J shed 1 base, and the junction held 20 bases outside the gene matches. Germline CDR1 is KGHSH and CDR2 is LQKENI. Only in-frame clones appear in the TCRdb table, and some are missing; sequencing was by immunoSEQ multiplex PCR. The table shows 50,000 to 65,000 clones, with approximately 87% occurring only once. The receptor's source is a man between 35 and 55 years old with glioma. This chain joins TRBV18 and TRBJ2-7; TRBD1 matches at 7 bases. Sequencing used PBMCs, obtained from a glioma patient whose treatment included an IDH1 peptide vaccine. CDR3 bases: TGTGCCAGCTCAGCCGGGACAGAATGGGGACCAGGGACGTCCTACGAGCAGTACTTC. This sequence encodes CASSAGTEWGPGTSYEQYF.